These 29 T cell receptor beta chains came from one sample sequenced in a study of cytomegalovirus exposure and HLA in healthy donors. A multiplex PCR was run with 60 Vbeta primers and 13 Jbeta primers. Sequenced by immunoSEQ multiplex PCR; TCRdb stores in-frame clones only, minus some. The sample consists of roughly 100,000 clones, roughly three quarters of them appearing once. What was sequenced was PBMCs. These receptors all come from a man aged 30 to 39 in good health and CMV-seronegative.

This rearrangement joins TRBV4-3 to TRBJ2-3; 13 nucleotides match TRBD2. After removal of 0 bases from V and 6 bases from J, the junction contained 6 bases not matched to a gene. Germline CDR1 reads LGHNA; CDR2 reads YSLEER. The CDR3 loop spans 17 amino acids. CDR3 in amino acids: CASSQEKLAGGWDTQYF. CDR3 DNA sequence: TGCGCCAGCAGCCAAGAGAAACTAGCGGGGGGGTGGGATACGCAGTATTTT.

The CDR3 loop reads CASSQDISNMNTEAFF. The CDR3, as DNA: TGCGCCAGCAGCCAAGATATCAGTAACATGAACACTGAAGCTTTCTTT. This chain uses TRBV4-3 with TRBJ1-1; D is ambiguous. Trimming stripped 0 bases from V and 0 bases from J, with 11 bases between. This CDR3 contains 16 residues. Germline V gene sequence: CDR1 LGHNA, CDR2 YSLEER.

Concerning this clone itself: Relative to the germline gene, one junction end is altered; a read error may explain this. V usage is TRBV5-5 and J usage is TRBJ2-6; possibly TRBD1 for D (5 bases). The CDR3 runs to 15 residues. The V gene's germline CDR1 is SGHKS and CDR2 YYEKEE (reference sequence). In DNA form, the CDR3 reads TGTGCCAGCAGTCAGTTCAGCTCTGGGGCCAACGGCCTGACTTTC. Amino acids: CASSQFSSGANGLTF.

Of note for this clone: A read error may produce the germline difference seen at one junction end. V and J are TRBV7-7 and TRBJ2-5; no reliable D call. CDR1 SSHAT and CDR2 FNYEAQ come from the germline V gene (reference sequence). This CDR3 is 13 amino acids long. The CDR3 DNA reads TGTGCTAGCAGCTTAGCCAGGCAAGAGACCCAGTACTTC. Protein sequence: CASSLARQETQYF.

The CDR3 DNA sequence: TGTGCCAGCAGTGACACTTCGGACTTGAACACCGGGGAGCTGTTTTTT. This codes for CASSDTSDLNTGELFF. The chain uses TRBV6-4 and TRBJ2-2; possible D gene TRBD2, 5 bases. The length of the CDR3 is 16 residues. With 2 bases removed from V and 1 base from J, the gap between germline ends came to 11 bases. Germline V gene sequence: CDR1 MRHNA, CDR2 SNTAGT.

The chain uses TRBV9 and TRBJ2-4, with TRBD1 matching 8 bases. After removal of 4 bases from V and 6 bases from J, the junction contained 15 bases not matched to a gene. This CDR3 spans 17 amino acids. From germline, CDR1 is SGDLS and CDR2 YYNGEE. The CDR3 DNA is TGTGCCAGCAGCCCGAGTACAGGGGGTCTAGGAAGAAACATTCAGTACTTC. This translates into CASSPSTGGLGRNIQYF. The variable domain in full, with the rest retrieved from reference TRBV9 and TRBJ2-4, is DSGVTQTPKHLITATGQRVTLRCSPRSGDLSVYWYQQSLDQGLQFLIQYYNGEERAKGNILERFSAQQFPDLHSELNLSSLELGDSALYFCASSPSTGGLGRNIQYFGAGTRLSVL.

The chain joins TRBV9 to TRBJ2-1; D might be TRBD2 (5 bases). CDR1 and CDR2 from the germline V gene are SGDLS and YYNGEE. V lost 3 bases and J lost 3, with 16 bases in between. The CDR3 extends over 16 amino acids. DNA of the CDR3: TGTGCCAGCAGCGGAGGAACTAGTAATATCTACAATGAGCAGTTCTTC. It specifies CASSGGTSNIYNEQFF.

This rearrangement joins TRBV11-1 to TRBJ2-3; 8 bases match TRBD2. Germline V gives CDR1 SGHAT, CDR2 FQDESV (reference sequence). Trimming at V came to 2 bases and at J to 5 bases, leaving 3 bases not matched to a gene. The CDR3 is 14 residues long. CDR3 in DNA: TGTGCCAGCAGCTTAAGCGGGAGATTAGATACGCAGTATTTT. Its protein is CASSLSGRLDTQYF.

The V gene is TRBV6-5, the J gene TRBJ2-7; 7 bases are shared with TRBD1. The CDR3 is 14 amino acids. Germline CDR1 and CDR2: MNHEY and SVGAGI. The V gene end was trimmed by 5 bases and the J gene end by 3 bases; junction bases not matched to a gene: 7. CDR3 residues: CASSPLDRLYEQYF. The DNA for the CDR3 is TGTGCCAGCAGTCCCTTGGACAGGCTCTACGAGCAGTACTTC.

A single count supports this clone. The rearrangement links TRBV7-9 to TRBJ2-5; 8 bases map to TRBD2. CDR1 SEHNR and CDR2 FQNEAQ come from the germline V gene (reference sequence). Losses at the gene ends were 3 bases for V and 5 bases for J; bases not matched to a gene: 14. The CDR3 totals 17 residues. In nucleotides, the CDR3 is TGTGCCAGCAGCTTCGGGGGGGGATCCGGGGAGCGGGAGACCCAGTACTTC. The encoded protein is CASSFGGGSGERETQYF.

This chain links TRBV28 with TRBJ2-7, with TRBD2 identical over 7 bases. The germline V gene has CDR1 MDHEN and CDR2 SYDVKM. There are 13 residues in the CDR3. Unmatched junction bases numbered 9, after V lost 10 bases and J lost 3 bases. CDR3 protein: CATARGGGYEQYF. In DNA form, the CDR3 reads TGTGCCACGGCTCGTGGGGGGGGCTACGAGCAGTACTTC.

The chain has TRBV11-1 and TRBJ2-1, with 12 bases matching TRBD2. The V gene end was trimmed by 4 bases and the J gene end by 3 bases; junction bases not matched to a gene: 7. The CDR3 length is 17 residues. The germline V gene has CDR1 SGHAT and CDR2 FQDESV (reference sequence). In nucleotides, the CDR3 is TGTGCCAGCAGCTCACGACTAGCGGGAGAACTCTACAATGAGCAGTTCTTC. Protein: CASSSRLAGELYNEQFF.

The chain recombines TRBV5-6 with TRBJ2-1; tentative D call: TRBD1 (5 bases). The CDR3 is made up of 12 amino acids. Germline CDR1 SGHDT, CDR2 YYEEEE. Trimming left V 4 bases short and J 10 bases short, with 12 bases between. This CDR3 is CASSTSGPEQFF. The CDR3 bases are TGTGCCAGCAGCACCTCAGGGCCAGAGCAGTTCTTC.

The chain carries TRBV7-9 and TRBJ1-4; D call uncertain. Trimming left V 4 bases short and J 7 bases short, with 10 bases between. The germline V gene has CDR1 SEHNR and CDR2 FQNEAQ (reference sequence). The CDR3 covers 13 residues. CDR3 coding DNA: TGTGCCAGCAGCTCCGACATCGTTGAAAAACTGTTTTTT. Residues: CASSSDIVEKLFF.

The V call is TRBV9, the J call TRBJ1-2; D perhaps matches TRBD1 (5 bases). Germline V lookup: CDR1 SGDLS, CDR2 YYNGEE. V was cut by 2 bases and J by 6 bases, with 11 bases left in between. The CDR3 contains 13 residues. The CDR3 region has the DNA TGTGCCAGCAGCGTTCCGGGGGAGGATGGCTACACCTTC. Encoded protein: CASSVPGEDGYTF.

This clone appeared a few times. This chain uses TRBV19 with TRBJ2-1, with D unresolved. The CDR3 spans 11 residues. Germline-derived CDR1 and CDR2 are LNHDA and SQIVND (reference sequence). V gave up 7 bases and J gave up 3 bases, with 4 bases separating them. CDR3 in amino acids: CASTSYNEQFF. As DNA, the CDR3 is TGTGCCAGTACTAGCTACAATGAGCAGTTCTTC. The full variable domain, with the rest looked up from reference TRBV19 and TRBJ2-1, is DGGITQSPKYLFRKEGQNVTLSCEQNLNHDAMYWYRQDPGQGLRLIYYSQIVNDFQKGDIAEGYSVSREKKESFPLTVTSAQKNPTAFYLCASTSYNEQFFGPGTRLTVL.

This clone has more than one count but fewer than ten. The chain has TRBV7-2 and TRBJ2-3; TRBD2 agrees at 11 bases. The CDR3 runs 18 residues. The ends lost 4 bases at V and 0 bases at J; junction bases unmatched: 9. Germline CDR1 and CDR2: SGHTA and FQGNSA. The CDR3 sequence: CASSSQPGLAGSTDTQYF. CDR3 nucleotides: TGTGCCAGCAGCTCACAACCAGGACTAGCGGGTAGCACAGATACGCAGTATTTT.

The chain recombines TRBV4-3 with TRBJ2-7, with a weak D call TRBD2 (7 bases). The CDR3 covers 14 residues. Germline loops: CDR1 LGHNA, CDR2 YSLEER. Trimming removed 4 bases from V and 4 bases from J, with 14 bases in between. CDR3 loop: CASSRGAGAYEQYF. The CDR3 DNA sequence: TGCGCCAGCAGCCGCGGGGCGGGGGCTTACGAGCAGTACTTC.

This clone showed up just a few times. This chain's CDR3 is CATSRVGGIDGYTF. The CDR3 coding sequence is TGTGCCACCAGCAGAGTTGGGGGGATCGATGGCTACACCTTC. This chain joins TRBV15 and TRBJ1-2; a possible D gene is TRBD1 (5 bases). V was pared by 1 base and J by 6 bases, with 12 bases between. Looked up from germline, CDR1 is LNHNV and CDR2 is YYDKDF (reference sequence). The CDR3 loop spans 14 amino acids. Filled out from reference TRBV15 and TRBJ1-2, the complete variable domain reads DAMVIQNPRYQVTQFGKPVTLSCSQTLNHNVMYWYQQKSSQAPKLLFHYYDKDFNNEADTPDNFQSRRPNTSFCFLDIRSPGLGDTAMYLCATSRVGGIDGYTFGSGTRLTVV.

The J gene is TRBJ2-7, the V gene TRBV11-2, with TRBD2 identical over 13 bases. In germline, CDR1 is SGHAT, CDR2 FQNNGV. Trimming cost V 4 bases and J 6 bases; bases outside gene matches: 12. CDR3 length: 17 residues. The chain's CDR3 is CASSSLRTSGSHSEQYF. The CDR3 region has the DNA TGTGCCAGCAGCTCCCTGAGGACTAGCGGGAGCCATTCCGAGCAGTACTTC.

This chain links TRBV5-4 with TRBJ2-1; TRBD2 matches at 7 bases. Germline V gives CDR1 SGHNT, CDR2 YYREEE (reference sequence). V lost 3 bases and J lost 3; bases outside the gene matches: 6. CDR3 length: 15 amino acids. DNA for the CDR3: TGTGCCAGCAGCTCGACTAGCTCGATCTACAATGAGCAGTTCTTC. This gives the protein CASSSTSSIYNEQFF.

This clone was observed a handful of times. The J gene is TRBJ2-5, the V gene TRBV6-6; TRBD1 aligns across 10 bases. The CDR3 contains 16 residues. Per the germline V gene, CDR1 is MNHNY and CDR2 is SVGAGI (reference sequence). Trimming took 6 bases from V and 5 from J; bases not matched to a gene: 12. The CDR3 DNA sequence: TGTGCCAGCAGGACAATCCTGACAGGGGGCGACGAGACCCAGTACTTC. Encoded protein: CASRTILTGGDETQYF.

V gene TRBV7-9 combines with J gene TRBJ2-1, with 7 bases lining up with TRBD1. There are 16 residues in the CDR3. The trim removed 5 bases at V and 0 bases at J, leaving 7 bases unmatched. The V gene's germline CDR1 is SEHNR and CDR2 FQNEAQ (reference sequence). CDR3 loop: CASSPGTESSYNEQFF. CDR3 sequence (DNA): TGTGCCAGCAGCCCCGGGACAGAGAGCTCCTACAATGAGCAGTTCTTC.

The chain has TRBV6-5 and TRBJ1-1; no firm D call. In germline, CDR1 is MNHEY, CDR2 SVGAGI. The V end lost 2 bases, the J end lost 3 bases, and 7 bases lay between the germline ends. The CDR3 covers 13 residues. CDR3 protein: CASSYGPHTEAFF. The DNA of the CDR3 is TGTGCCAGCAGTTACGGGCCTCACACTGAAGCTTTCTTT.

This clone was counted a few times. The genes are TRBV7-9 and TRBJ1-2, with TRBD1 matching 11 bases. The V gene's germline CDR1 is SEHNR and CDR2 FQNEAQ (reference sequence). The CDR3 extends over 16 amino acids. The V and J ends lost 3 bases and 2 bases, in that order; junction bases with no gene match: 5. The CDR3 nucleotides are TGTGCCAGCAGCTTGGGACAGGGGGAAGAAAACTATGGCTACACCTTC. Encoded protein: CASSLGQGEENYGYTF.

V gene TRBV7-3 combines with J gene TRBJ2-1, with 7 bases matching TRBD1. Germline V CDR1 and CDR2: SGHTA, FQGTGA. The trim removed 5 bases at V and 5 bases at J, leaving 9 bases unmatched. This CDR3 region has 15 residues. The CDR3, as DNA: TGTGCCAGCAGCGATACAGGGGATCGGGACAATGAGCAGTTCTTC. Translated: CASSDTGDRDNEQFF.

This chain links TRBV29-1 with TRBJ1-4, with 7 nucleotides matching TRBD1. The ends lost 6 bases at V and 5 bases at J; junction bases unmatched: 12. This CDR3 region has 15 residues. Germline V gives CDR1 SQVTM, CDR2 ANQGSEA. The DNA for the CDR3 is TGCAGCGTGGATGCCTCGGCACAGGGGAATGAAAAACTGTTTTTT. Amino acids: CSVDASAQGNEKLFF.

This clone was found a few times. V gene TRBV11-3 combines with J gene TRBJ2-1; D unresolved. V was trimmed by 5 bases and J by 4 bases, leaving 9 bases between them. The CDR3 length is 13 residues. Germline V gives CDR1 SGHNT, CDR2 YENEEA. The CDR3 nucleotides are TGTGCCAGCAGCCCACCACAATACAATGAGCAGTTCTTC. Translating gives CASSPPQYNEQFF.

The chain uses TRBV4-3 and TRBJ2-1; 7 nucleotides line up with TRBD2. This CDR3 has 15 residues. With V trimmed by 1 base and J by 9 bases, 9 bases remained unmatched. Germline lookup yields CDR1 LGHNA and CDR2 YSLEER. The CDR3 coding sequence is TGCGCCAGCAGCCAAGTGGCATCATCGGGGGGTGAGCAGTTCTTC. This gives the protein CASSQVASSGGEQFF.